This T cell receptor (beta chain) was identified in a study of cytomegalovirus exposure and HLA in healthy donors. Germline CDR1 SQVTM, CDR2 ANQGSEA. The CDR3 consists of 13 residues. V lost 3 bases and J 6 bases, leaving 15 bases between the germline ends. Vbeta (60) and Jbeta (13) primers were used in the PCR. Sequencing used immunoSEQ multiplex PCR; TCRdb keeps in-frame clones, though not all of them. Among around 170,000 clones listed, roughly 84% were seen once. The sequence derives from a boy aged 2 to 9 in good health and CMV-seronegative. The sample consisted of PBMCs. The chain has TRBV29-1 and TRBJ2-7; D perhaps matches TRBD1 (5 bases). In DNA, the CDR3 is TGCAGCGTTGAGGCTGCAGGGCCGCTCGAGCAGTACTTC. Its translation is CSVEAAGPLEQYF.